What follows is one T cell receptor (beta chain) and its context. Its antigen is unidentified. The CDR3 covers 17 residues. CDR1 and CDR2 from the germline V gene are MNHEY and SMNVEV (reference sequence). The junction had 10 bases not matched to a gene; V was cut back by 3 bases and J by 4 bases. This table comes from immunoSEQ multiplex PCR, and its TCRdb copy is limited to in-frame clones, with some not included. The data hold 100,000 or so clones, with less than 90% observed a single time. The donors were members of the validation cohort, which comprised under 150 subjects and was separate from the first cohort of 666 subjects. The source of the sample is a study of cytomegalovirus exposure and HLA in healthy donors. For the study at large: Later, an analysis reported that the 130 or so validation repertoires had used the same platform as the approximately 690 first-cohort repertoires. General study results and limits: Published work reported that the classifier diagnosed cytomegalovirus status with high specificity and sensitivity. Rarity held for most TCR sequences, but there were some public TCRs that occurred in many donors.

The sequenced sample was PBMCs. The source is a man younger than 30 in good health and CMV-seropositive. The chain recombines TRBV27 with TRBJ2-2, with 8 bases that match TRBD1. The CDR3 DNA sequence: TGTGCCAGCAGTTTGTATGACAGGGGAGTAATCACCGGGGAGCTGTTTTTT. This codes for CASSLYDRGVITGELFF.